This TCR beta chain was captured in a study of blood T cells in healthy people across ages. The study's findings and limits: In older individuals, TCR beta diversity per million T cells was lower, falling roughly linearly with age.

V lost 1 base and J lost 6, with 15 bases in between. CDR1 and CDR2 from the germline V gene are SQVTM and ANQGSEA. The CDR3 length is 14 residues. A second about 6 to 11 cycle PCR used barcoded and J-beta primers. In TCRdb, the 5' RACE reads were re-called with MiXCR into one record per CDR3 protein. The repertoire consists of some 560,000 distinct CDR3 sequences, with about 25% occurring once and the leading ten covering over 3.5%. This clonotype was seen only once. Antigen: not known. In addition, the sample was reused for a study of T cells of mothers and their children.

The chain recombines TRBV29-1 with TRBJ2-5; the D gene is possibly TRBD1 (5 bases). The sample was blood. The clonotype was recovered from a boy between 2 and 15 years old in good health. The CDR3 DNA follows: TGCAGCGTTGAAGGTATCGGCCCAGGGCAGACCCAGTACTTC. Translation gives CSVEGIGPGQTQYF.